This T cell receptor beta chain originates from a study of TIL therapy for anti-PD-1-resistant metastatic lung cancer. About the study: Tumors were harvested before any PD-1/PD-L1 blockade. Tumors had a median PD-L1 proportion score of approximately 6.4%.

The libraries were made with immunoSEQ v3. Each library reached roughly 2 million read pairs, or roughly 5-6.5 million at deep level. Clones were sequenced by immunoSEQ multiplex PCR, and TCRdb holds only the in-frame ones, with some missing. Of tens of thousands of clones listed, more than 60% are singletons. Time point here: pre-treatment sample, taken before nivolumab and TIL therapy. The germline V gene has CDR1 SGHRS and CDR2 YFSETQ. Trimming at V came to 3 bases and at J to 9 bases, leaving 11 bases not matched to a gene. This CDR3 comprises 15 residues. Note on this clone: What it recognizes is unknown.

Notes on the study in general: TIL clonotype persistence in blood showed no apparent association with response.

The chain combines TRBV5-1 with TRBJ2-1; 8 bases are a match to TRBD2. This TCR was sampled from a person between 25 and 79 years old with non-small cell lung cancer. The material sequenced was blood, taken at baseline. The CDR3 nucleotides read TGCGCCAGCAGCTCAAGCGGGAGTTCGGGCGGTGAGCAGTTCTTC. The encoded protein is CASSSSGSSGGEQFF.